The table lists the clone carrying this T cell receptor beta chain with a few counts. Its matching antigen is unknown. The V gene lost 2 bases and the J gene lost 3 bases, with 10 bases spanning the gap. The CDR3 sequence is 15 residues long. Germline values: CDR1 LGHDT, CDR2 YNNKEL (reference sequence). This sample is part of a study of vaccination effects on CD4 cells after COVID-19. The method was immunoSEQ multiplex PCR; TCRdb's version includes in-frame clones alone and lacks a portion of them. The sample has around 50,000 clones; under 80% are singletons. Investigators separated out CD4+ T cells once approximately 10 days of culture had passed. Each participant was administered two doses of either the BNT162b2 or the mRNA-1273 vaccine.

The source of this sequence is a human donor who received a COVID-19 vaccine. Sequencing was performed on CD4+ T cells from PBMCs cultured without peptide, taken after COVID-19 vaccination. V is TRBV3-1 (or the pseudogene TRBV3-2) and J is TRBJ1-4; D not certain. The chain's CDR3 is CASSQPRGSNEKLFF. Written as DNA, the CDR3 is TGTGCCAGCAGCCAACCACGCGGATCTAATGAAAAACTGTTTTTT.